This T cell receptor (beta chain) came from a study of blood T cells in healthy people across ages. The authors ran a second PCR of about 6 to 11 cycles using a sample-barcoded 5' primer and a J-beta primer mix. TCRdb itself ran the 5' RACE reads through MiXCR, one entry per CDR3 protein. The repertoire holds about 640,000 distinct CDR3 sequences, with roughly 58% as singletons. This CDR3 region has 13 residues. CDR1 is SGDLS and CDR2 is YYNGEE in the germline V gene. This sequence was found in a man aged 55 to 70 in good health. The rearrangement links TRBV9 to TRBJ2-5; 8 positions agree with TRBD2. TRBJ2-7 explains the end of the DNA better; the J call may be wrong. Sequences were obtained from blood. DNA of the CDR3: TGTGCCAGCAGCGTGACTAGCGTTAGCGAGCAGTACTTC. Translation: CASSVTSVSEQYF.